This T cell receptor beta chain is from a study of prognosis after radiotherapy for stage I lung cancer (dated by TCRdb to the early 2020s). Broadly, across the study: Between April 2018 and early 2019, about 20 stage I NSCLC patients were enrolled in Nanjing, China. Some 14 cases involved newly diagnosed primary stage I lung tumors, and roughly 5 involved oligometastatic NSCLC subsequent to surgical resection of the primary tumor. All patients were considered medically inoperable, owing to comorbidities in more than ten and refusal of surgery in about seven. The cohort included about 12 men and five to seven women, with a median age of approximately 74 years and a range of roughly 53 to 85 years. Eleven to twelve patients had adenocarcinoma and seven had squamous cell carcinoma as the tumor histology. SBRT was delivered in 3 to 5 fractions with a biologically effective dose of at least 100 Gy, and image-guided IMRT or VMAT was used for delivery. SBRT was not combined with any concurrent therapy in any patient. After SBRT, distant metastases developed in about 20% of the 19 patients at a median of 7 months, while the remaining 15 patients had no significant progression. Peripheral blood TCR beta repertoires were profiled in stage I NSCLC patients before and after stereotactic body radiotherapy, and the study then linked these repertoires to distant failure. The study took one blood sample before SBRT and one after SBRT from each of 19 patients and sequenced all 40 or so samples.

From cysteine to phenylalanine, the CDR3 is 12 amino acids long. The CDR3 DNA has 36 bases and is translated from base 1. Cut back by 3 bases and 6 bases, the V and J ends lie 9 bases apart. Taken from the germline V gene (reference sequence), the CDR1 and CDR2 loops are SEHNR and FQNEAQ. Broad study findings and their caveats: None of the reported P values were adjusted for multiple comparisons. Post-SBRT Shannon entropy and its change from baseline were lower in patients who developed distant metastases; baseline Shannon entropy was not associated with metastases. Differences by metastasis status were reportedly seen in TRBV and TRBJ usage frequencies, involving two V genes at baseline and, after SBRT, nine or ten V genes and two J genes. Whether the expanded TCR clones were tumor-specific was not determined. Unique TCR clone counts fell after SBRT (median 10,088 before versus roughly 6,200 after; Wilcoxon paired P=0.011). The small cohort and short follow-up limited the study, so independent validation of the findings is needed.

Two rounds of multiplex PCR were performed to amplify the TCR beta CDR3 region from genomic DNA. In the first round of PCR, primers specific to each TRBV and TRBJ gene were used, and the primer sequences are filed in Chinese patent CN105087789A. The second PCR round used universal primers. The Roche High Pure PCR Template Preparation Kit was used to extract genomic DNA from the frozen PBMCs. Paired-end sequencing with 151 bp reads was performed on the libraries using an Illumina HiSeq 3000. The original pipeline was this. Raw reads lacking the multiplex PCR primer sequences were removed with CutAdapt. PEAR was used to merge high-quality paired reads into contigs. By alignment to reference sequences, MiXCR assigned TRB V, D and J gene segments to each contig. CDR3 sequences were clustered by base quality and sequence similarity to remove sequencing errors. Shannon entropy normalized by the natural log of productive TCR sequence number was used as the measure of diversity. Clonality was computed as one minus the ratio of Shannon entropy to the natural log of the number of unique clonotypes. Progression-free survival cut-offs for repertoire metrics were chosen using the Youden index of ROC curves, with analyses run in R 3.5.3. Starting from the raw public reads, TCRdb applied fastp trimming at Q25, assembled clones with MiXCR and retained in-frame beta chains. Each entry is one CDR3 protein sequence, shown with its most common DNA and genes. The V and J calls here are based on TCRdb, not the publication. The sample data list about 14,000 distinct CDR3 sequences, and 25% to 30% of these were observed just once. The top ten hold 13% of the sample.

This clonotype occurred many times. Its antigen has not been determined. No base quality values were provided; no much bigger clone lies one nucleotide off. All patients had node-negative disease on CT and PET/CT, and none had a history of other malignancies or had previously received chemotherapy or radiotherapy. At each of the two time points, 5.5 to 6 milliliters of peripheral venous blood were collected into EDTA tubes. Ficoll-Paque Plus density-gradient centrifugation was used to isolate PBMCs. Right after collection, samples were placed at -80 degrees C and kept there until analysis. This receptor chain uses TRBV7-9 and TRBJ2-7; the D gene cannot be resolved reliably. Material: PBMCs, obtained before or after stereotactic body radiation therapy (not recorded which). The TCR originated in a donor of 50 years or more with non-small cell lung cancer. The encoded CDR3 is CASSFIDGEQYF. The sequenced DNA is TGTGCCAGCAGCTTTATCGATGGCGAGCAGTACTTC.